This note documents a single T cell receptor (beta chain) sequence. Its antigen is unidentified. This entry belongs to a study of shared clonotypes between healthy human individuals. Broader study findings: Clonotypes which were not shared had lower generation probabilities than clonotypes that all four donors shared.

The data were produced by immunoSEQ multiplex PCR, yet TCRdb's version contains in-frame clones alone and is incomplete. The sample carries approximately 1.4 million clones, nearly 99% recorded once. The CDR3 covers 15 residues. The V and J ends lost 7 bases and 7 bases, in that order; junction bases with no gene match: 12. Germline V gene lookup returns CDR1 MNHEY and CDR2 SVGAGI. The chain couples TRBV6-5 to TRBJ1-2, with 10 positions matching TRBD1. Sequenced input: naive CD4+ T cells sorted from blood. Regarding subset: CD45RA+ positively selected. The receptor's source is a man aged 30 to 45 in good health. The CDR3 spells CASTVSGTGVGGYTF. In DNA form, the CDR3 reads TGTGCCAGCACCGTATCCGGGACAGGGGTTGGTGGCTACACCTTC.